This T cell receptor beta chain was sequenced during a study of neurological immune-mediated disorders. This CDR3 contains 16 residues. CDR1 is SGDLS, CDR2 YYNGEE, per germline. Trimming stripped 4 bases from V and 0 bases from J, with 16 bases between. It was by 5'RACE with 10-nucleotide random UMIs that the cDNA was made. TCRdb re-derived calls from the 5' RACE reads in MiXCR, one entry per CDR3 protein. The sample has some 38,000 distinct CDR3 sequences; 4.8% are singletons. This clonotype was counted ten times or more. The sequencing sample was made of CD4+ T cells from blood. J is TRBJ1-1 and V is TRBV9, with D possibly being TRBD1 (6 bases). This TCR came from a young man in good health. The CDR3 spells CASSTPAGALNTEAFF. The CDR3 coding sequence is TGTGCCAGCAGCACCCCGGCAGGGGCACTGAACACTGAAGCTTTCTTT.